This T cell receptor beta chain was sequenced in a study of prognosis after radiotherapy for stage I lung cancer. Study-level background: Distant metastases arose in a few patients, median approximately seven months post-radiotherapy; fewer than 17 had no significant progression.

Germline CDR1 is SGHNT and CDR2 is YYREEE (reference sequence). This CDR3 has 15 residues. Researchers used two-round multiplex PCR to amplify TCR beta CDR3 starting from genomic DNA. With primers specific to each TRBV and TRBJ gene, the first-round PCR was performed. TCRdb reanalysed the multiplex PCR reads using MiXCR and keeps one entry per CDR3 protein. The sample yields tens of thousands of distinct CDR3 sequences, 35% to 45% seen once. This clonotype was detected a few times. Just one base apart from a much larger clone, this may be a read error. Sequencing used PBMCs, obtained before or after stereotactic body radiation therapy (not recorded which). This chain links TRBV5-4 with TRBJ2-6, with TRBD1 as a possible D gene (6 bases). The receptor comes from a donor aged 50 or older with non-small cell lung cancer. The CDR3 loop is CASSSRTAGANILTF. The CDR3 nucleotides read TGTGCCAGCAGCTCACGGACAGCTGGGGCCAACATCCTGACTTTC.